This T cell receptor beta chain emerged from a study of blood T cells in healthy people across ages. Study in general: For every two T cells, template switching captured about one barcoded beta molecule.

Whenever a sample was processed, at least 6.5 million PBMCs were isolated. It was with a sample-barcoded 5' primer and a J-beta primer mix that a second PCR of about 7 to 12 cycles was run. One entry per CDR3 protein results from TCRdb running MiXCR on the 5' RACE reads. Among about 640,000 distinct CDR3 sequences, approximately 50% were seen once, and the ten largest hold roughly 34%. This CDR3 is built from 15 residues. The V gene's germline CDR1 is MGHRA and CDR2 YSYEKL. V was cut by 3 bases and J by 4 bases, with 15 bases left in between. The sequenced sample was blood. The V and J genes are TRBV4-1 and TRBJ1-1; a weak D match, TRBD1 (5 bases). This sequence originates from a man in his sixties in good health. CDR3 residues: CASSQAFQGGTEAFF. CDR3 DNA: TGCGCCAGCAGCCAGGCGTTCCAGGGCGGCACTGAAGCTTTCTTT.